Here is one TCR beta chain with its context. What it recognizes is unknown. The CDR3 consists of 14 residues. The ends lost 3 bases at V and 4 bases at J; junction bases unmatched: 3. The germline gives CDR1 SGHKS, CDR2 YYEKEE (reference sequence). The data are from a study of cytomegalovirus exposure and HLA in healthy donors. For the study at large: Later analysis reported that the approximately 110 validation repertoires shared the platform of the approximately 620 first-cohort repertoires. General study results and limits: Most TCR sequences proved rare, with some public TCRs found in many donors. Three chains linked to CMV were shown in vitro to be specific for CMV antigens.

Sequenced by immunoSEQ multiplex PCR; TCRdb stores in-frame clones only, minus some. Among approximately 150,000 clones listed, about 89% were seen once. The sample was PBMCs. This sequence originates from a man aged 18 to 29 in good health and CMV-seronegative. This chain uses TRBV5-5 with TRBJ1-1; 10 nucleotides agree with TRBD1. The CDR3 loop reads CASSWWTGGTEAFF. CDR3 DNA: TGTGCCAGCAGCTGGTGGACAGGGGGCACTGAAGCTTTCTTT.